Following are 15 T cell receptor beta chains from one sample sequenced in a study of blood T cell repertoires in COVID-19. TCRdb keeps only in-frame clones here, not all; method: immunoSEQ multiplex PCR. The repertoire includes 250,000 to 300,000 clones, roughly 93% of them detected once, and over 2% sits in the top ten. Sequenced material: PBMCs or T cells enriched from blood (not recorded which). These receptors originate from a woman between 40 and 50 years old with acute COVID-19.

V gene TRBV6-6 combines with J gene TRBJ1-5, with TRBD1 as a possible D gene (5 bases). The V and J ends lost 8 bases and 3 bases respectively, with 11 bases between them. Per germline, CDR1 MNHNY and CDR2 SVGAGI (reference sequence). The CDR3 is 13 residues long. In nucleotides, the CDR3 is TGTGCCAGCTCTTTGACAGTCAATCAGCCCCAGCATTTT. Translating it yields CASSLTVNQPQHF.

This clone has only one observation. The CDR3 reads CASSPLPARNTEAFF. CDR3 DNA: TGTGCCAGCTCACCACTTCCGGCTAGGAACACTGAAGCTTTCTTT. The rearrangement joins TRBV18 to TRBJ1-1, with D hard to call. Germline CDR1 reads KGHSH; CDR2 reads LQKENI. Between the trimmed V and J ends, which lost 1 base and 1 base, there was a span of 10 bases. The CDR3 extends over 15 amino acids.

V and J are TRBV5-4 and TRBJ1-2; 11 bases line up with TRBD1. Trimming took 0 bases from V and 12 from J; bases not matched to a gene: 10. Germline-derived CDR1 and CDR2 are SGHNT and YYREEE (reference sequence). The CDR3 totals 15 residues. CDR3 coding DNA: TGTGCCAGCAGCTTGGTTTTGGACAGGGGGCGCGGAAACACCTTC. Amino acids: CASSLVLDRGRGNTF.

The chain carries TRBV27 and TRBJ1-6; maybe TRBD1 (6 bases). The V end lost 7 bases, the J end lost 9 bases, and 13 bases lay between the germline ends. The length of the CDR3 is 13 residues. Germline CDR1 is MNHEY and CDR2 is SMNVEV (reference sequence). The CDR3 loop is CASKDSLGSPLHF. CDR3 DNA: TGTGCCAGCAAGGACAGTCTTGGTTCACCCCTCCACTTT.

This clone showed up just a few times. The V gene is TRBV6-5, the J gene TRBJ2-3; perhaps TRBD2 as D (5 bases). The V gene's germline CDR1 is MNHEY and CDR2 SVGAGI. V was cut by 5 bases and J by 5 bases, with 17 bases left in between. CDR3 length: 15 residues. CDR3: CASSLSEVGRDTQYF. CDR3 coding DNA: TGTGCCAGCAGTCTTTCAGAGGTGGGGAGAGATACGCAGTATTTT.

This chain connects TRBV7-2 to TRBJ2-1; perhaps TRBD2 as D (6 bases). Germline CDR1 SGHTA, CDR2 FQGNSA. Deletions cut 1 base from V and 2 bases from J, with 12 bases between. CDR3 length: 16 amino acids. The CDR3 spells CASSLGSGPTYNEQFF. CDR3 nucleotide sequence: TGTGCCAGCAGCTTAGGGAGCGGGCCTACCTACAATGAGCAGTTCTTC.

The V and J genes are TRBV20-1 and TRBJ1-2, with D unresolved. Germline V gene sequence: CDR1 DFQATT, CDR2 SNEGSKA (reference sequence). V was shortened by 3 bases and J by 2 bases, with 4 bases between the two germline ends. CDR3 size: 11 residues. The CDR3 DNA reads TGCAGTGCTAGCGGGAACTATGGCTACACCTTC. Its protein is CSASGNYGYTF.

J is TRBJ1-1 and V is TRBV9, with D tentatively TRBD1 (6 bases). Looked up from germline, CDR1 is SGDLS and CDR2 is YYNGEE. Trimming stripped 3 bases from V and 1 base from J, with 7 bases between. The CDR3 is 13 amino acids. The CDR3 is CASSEGENTEAFF. The CDR3 nucleotides are TGTGCCAGCAGCGAGGGGGAGAACACTGAAGCTTTCTTT.

The chain is built from TRBV6-5 and TRBJ1-6; tentative D call: TRBD1 (6 bases). The germline V and J ends were trimmed by 2 bases and 14 bases, with 10 bases remaining between them. This CDR3 spans 12 amino acids. Germline V gene lookup returns CDR1 MNHEY and CDR2 SVGAGI. The CDR3 DNA reads as TGTGCCAGCAGTTACCCTGGGGACACCCTCCACTTT. Protein: CASSYPGDTLHF.

V and J are TRBV4-3 and TRBJ2-7, with no clear D. The CDR3 has 15 residues. Per the germline V gene, CDR1 is LGHNA and CDR2 is YSLEER. Trimming took off 0 bases at V and 3 bases at J, with 12 bases between the two ends. The CDR3 loop reads CASSQDSKLVYEQYF. The DNA of the CDR3 is TGCGCCAGCAGCCAAGATTCTAAGTTAGTCTACGAGCAGTACTTC.

This rearrangement joins TRBV7-2 to TRBJ2-2, with 7 bases aligning to TRBD2. Germline CDR1 and CDR2: SGHTA and FQGNSA. The CDR3 contains 15 residues. Trimming cost V 5 bases and J 4 bases; bases outside gene matches: 7. The CDR3 region is CASSLFPGGTGELFF. The CDR3, as DNA: TGTGCCAGCAGCCTCTTCCCGGGGGGCACCGGGGAGCTGTTTTTT.

CDR3 loop: CASSFRGLADHEQYF. The CDR3 DNA is TGTGCCAGCAGCTTCAGAGGACTAGCGGACCACGAGCAGTACTTC. The V gene is TRBV5-6, the J gene TRBJ2-7; 10 nucleotides line up with TRBD2. The CDR3 is 15 residues long. J was trimmed by 5 bases and V by 2 bases; bases with no gene match: 7. Germline values: CDR1 SGHDT, CDR2 YYEEEE.

This clone was detected only once. The V call is TRBV3-1 (or the pseudogene TRBV3-2), the J call TRBJ2-7; 12 nucleotides match TRBD2. Trimming cost V 3 bases and J 3 bases; bases outside gene matches: 3. The CDR3 has 15 residues. CDR1 and CDR2 (germline): LGHDT, YNNKEL (reference sequence). The CDR3 reads CASSQGLAGNYEQYF. The CDR3 region has the DNA TGTGCCAGCAGCCAGGGACTAGCGGGCAACTACGAGCAGTACTTC.

The V gene is TRBV7-4, the J gene TRBJ1-5; 7 bases line up with TRBD1. CDR3 length equals 18 residues. Per germline, CDR1 SGHVT and CDR2 SQSDAQ. The ends lost 7 bases at V and 0 bases at J; junction bases unmatched: 15. The CDR3 DNA reads TGTGCCAGCACCGAACTGGGACAGCTCAATTATAGCAATCAGCCCCAGCATTTT. Translating it yields CASTELGQLNYSNQPQHF.

The chain links TRBV7-2 to TRBJ2-7, with 11 bases lining up with TRBD2. Trimming took 2 bases from V and 7 from J; bases not matched to a gene: 7. Germline lookup yields CDR1 SGHTA and CDR2 FQGNSA. The CDR3 is 15 residues long. Written as DNA, the CDR3 is TGTGCCAGCAGCTTAAGTAGCGGGAGGGGTAGGGAGCAGTACTTC. This translates into CASSLSSGRGREQYF.